The 5 T cell receptor beta chains reported below all come from one sample, sequenced in a study of blood T cells in healthy people across ages. Primers used in a second PCR of roughly 6 to 11 cycles were a sample-barcoded 5' primer and a J-beta primer mix. In TCRdb, the 5' RACE reads were re-called with MiXCR into one record per CDR3 protein. The sample holds about 640,000 distinct CDR3 sequences; under 65% are singletons and the top ten take over 35%. Sequencing was carried out using blood. The origin of the receptors is a man in his 60s in good health.

This clonotype was observed a handful of times. The rearrangement links TRBV6-2 or TRBV6-3 to TRBJ2-7, with 12 nucleotides matching TRBD2. The CDR3 has 14 amino acids. With 10 bases clipped from V and 2 bases from J, the junction kept 6 bases outside the gene matches. Germline V gene lookup returns CDR1 MNHEY and CDR2 SVGEGT. The CDR3 DNA sequence: TGTGCCACCCAACTAGCGGGGGGCCCCTACGAGCAGTACTTC. Amino acid sequence: CATQLAGGPYEQYF.

The rearrangement uses TRBV20-1 and TRBJ2-1, with 7 positions matching TRBD2. Looked up from germline, CDR1 is DFQATT and CDR2 is SNEGSKA (reference sequence). The length of the CDR3 is 13 residues. V gave up 6 bases and J gave up 6 bases; unmatched junction bases: 8. The CDR3 nucleotides are TGCAGTGCGTATCGACTAGCCAGCAATGAGCAGTTCTTC. This translates into CSAYRLASNEQFF.

The chain couples TRBV7-2 to TRBJ2-3, with a tentative D call TRBD1 (5 bases). The CDR3 is 14 amino acids. V lost 4 bases and J 2 bases, leaving 10 bases between the germline ends. Germline CDR1 is SGHTA and CDR2 is FQGNSA. The CDR3 nucleotides read TGTGCCAGCAGCTCCACGACAGCCACAGATACGCAGTATTTT. Its translation is CASSSTTATDTQYF.

V is TRBV20-1 and J is TRBJ1-6, with D possibly matching TRBD1 (6 bases). The CDR3 sequence is 12 residues long. V was clipped by 6 bases and J by 7 bases, with 10 bases between them. Germline CDR1 reads DFQATT; CDR2 reads SNEGSKA (reference sequence). This chain's CDR3 is CSAKTGNSPLHF. The CDR3 nucleotides are TGCAGTGCCAAGACAGGAAATTCACCCCTCCACTTT.

J is TRBJ2-7 and V is TRBV20-1; TRBD1 matches at 10 bases. The CDR3 is 14 residues long. V gave up 6 bases and J gave up 0 bases; unmatched junction bases: 5. CDR1 is DFQATT and CDR2 is SNEGSKA in the germline V gene (reference sequence). The CDR3 reads CSAIGTGVSYEQYF. The CDR3 bases are TGCAGTGCGATCGGGACAGGGGTCTCCTACGAGCAGTACTTC.